The rows below give T cell receptor beta chains drawn from one sample of a study of shared clonotypes between healthy human individuals. Data came from immunoSEQ multiplex PCR; TCRdb stores just in-frame clones and leaves some out. The sample includes around 2.1 million clones, nearly 97% of them seen just once. The sample comprised naive CD4+ T cells sorted from blood. The receptor set was obtained from a man between 18 and 35 years old in good health. Each CDR3 is given with its conserved first and last residue. The order of the fields is CDR3 protein, J gene, clone size, V gene, CDR3 length. The size of a clone is reported for some rows only, either as once, few or many, or as a class for expanded clones.

CASSREGYGYTF | TRBJ1-2 | NA | TRBV5-1 | 12
CASSLTGNNSPLHF | TRBJ1-6 | NA | TRBV5-1 | 14
CASSGQGNEQYF | TRBJ2-7 | few | TRBV5-1 | 12
CASSPFRENTEAFF | TRBJ1-1 | NA | TRBV28 | 14
CASSVEAGPNYGYTF | TRBJ1-2 | NA | TRBV9 | 15
CASSESTSGSGEQFF | TRBJ2-1 | NA | TRBV10-1 | 15
CASSLPGTGAGTDTQYF | TRBJ2-3 | NA | TRBV28 | 17
CASGSSGTGAGNTIYF | TRBJ1-3 | NA | TRBV12-5 | 16
CASSYEGAMHGYTF | TRBJ1-2 | NA | TRBV6-5 | 14
CASSEPGNTIYF | TRBJ1-3 | once | TRBV10-2 | 12
CASSLGHPYEQYF | TRBJ2-7 | NA | TRBV7-2 | 13
CASNSGTGAYEQYF | TRBJ2-7 | NA | TRBV5-5 | 14
CASSLSSGGNQPQHF | TRBJ1-5 | NA | TRBV5-1 | 15
CASSDRGPGTGELFF | TRBJ2-2 | NA | TRBV6-1 | 15
CASSFAAGIQETQYF | TRBJ2-5 | NA | TRBV5-1 | 15
CSVEGYPGNEQFF | TRBJ2-1 | NA | TRBV29-1 | 13
CASSLTGAFF | TRBJ1-1 | NA | TRBV23-1 | 10
CASGWGETQYF | TRBJ2-5 | NA | TRBV12-5 | 11
CASSWGQGGGGYTF | TRBJ1-2 | NA | TRBV6-6 | 14
CASSLSVPAKNIQYF | TRBJ2-4 | NA | TRBV5-1 | 15
CASSSGQGNAFF | TRBJ1-1 | NA | TRBV5-1 | 12
CASSSGANYGYTF | TRBJ1-2 | NA | TRBV5-1 | 13
CASSVGGVQEKLFF | TRBJ1-4 | NA | TRBV5-4 | 14
CASSRGPDQPQHF | TRBJ1-5 | NA | TRBV6-1 | 13
CASSLGTVSTDTQYF | TRBJ2-3 | NA | TRBV5-1 | 15
CASSQVGSSNQPQHF | TRBJ1-5 | NA | TRBV5-8 | 15
CAISILAGDYNEQFF | TRBJ2-1 | NA | TRBV10-3 | 15
CASSAASVATQPQHF | TRBJ1-5 | NA | TRBV5-8 | 15
CASSSGTGVNEQFF | TRBJ2-1 | NA | TRBV7-6 | 14
CASSLASMTADEKLFF | TRBJ1-4 | once | TRBV7-6 | 16
CASSHYRGRGPSEQYF | TRBJ2-7 | NA | TRBV5-6 | 16
CASRQGLETQYF | TRBJ2-5 | NA | TRBV6-5 | 12
CASSELRGSSYNEQFF | TRBJ2-1 | NA | TRBV25-1 | 16
CASSRKGGTKTQYF | TRBJ2-5 | NA | TRBV6-5 | 14
CASSLDGGTTDTQYF | TRBJ2-3 | NA | TRBV11-2 | 15
CASSELGGEQYF | TRBJ2-7 | NA | TRBV2 | 12
CASSDRADTQYF | TRBJ2-3 | NA | TRBV6-5 | 12
CASSSLPVKSKYQETQYF | TRBJ2-5 | NA | TRBV28 | 18
CASSLATPFTRAGASYEQYF | TRBJ2-7 | NA | TRBV7-6 | 20
CASSLEGQNYGYTF | TRBJ1-2 | NA | TRBV7-2 | 14
CAITGAGNYNEQFF | TRBJ2-1 | NA | TRBV10-3 | 14
CASSLTGPTNEKLFF | TRBJ1-4 | NA | TRBV28 | 15
CAWSTGTETNEKLFF | TRBJ1-4 | NA | TRBV30 | 15
CASAGGFATNEKLFF | TRBJ1-4 | NA | TRBV30 | 15
CASTTFDRGTQPQHF | TRBJ1-5 | NA | TRBV6-6 | 15
CASSLKQGAGQPQHF | TRBJ1-5 | NA | TRBV5-1 | 15
CAISESKGSPSANTGELFF | TRBJ2-2 | NA | TRBV10-3 | 19
CASSLGTGQAYEQYF | TRBJ2-7 | NA | TRBV5-1 | 15
CASSYDRVGNEQFF | TRBJ2-1 | NA | TRBV6-6 | 14
CAIITDSGNTIYF | TRBJ1-3 | NA | TRBV10-3 | 13
CASSLVQGGGPLAYNEQFF | TRBJ2-1 | NA | TRBV7-2 | 19
CASSRGLAEYNEQFF | TRBJ2-1 | NA | TRBV27 | 15
CASSLVGAKLFF | TRBJ1-4 | NA | TRBV28 | 12
CASSLGHTDTQYF | TRBJ2-3 | once | TRBV5-1 | 13
CASSARRTSGNTIYF | TRBJ1-3 | NA | TRBV9 | 15
CASSYSAGLAKNIQYF | TRBJ2-4 | NA | TRBV6-5 | 16
CASSLARQETQYF | TRBJ2-5 | NA | TRBV7-8 | 13
CASSGTGSGNQPQHF | TRBJ1-5 | NA | TRBV9 | 15
CASRGEGMGEAFF | TRBJ1-1 | NA | TRBV6-6 | 13
CASSLDPGSGNTIYF | TRBJ1-3 | NA | TRBV5-1 | 15